This is a list of T cell receptor beta chains from one sample in a study of CD8 T cells in ankylosing spondylitis. TCRdb processed the 5' RACE reads anew with MiXCR; each CDR3 protein has one entry. Among fewer than 350,000 distinct CDR3 sequences listed, around a tenth were seen once. Sequenced sample: blood, either unsorted or a sorted T cell fraction (not recorded which). Receptors originate from a female donor with ankylosing spondylitis or in good health (not recorded which). The CDR3 runs from the conserved cysteine through the conserved F or W.

J gene: TRBJ2-1
V gene: TRBV24-1
CDR3 protein: CATSGLAGRESSYNEQFF

J gene: TRBJ2-3
V gene: TRBV4-1
CDR3 protein: CASSQDPGEDTQYF

J gene: TRBJ2-1
V gene: TRBV9
CDR3 protein: CASSPRLAGGYNEQFF

J gene: TRBJ1-5
V gene: TRBV20-1
CDR3 protein: CSALLHRNQPQHF

J gene: TRBJ2-5
V gene: TRBV7-2
CDR3 protein: CASSLAASGKQTQYF

J gene: TRBJ2-3
V gene: TRBV10-3
CDR3 protein: CATNEGGATDRQYF

J gene: TRBJ1-2
V gene: TRBV20-1
CDR3 protein: CRARGGEPNYGYTF

J gene: TRBJ2-1
V gene: TRBV10-3
CDR3 protein: CASGPLGFF

J gene: TRBJ1-6
V gene: TRBV12-3/TRBV12-4
CDR3 protein: CASSLDPSSSSYNSPLHF

J gene: TRBJ1-5
V gene: TRBV4-2
CDR3 protein: CASSQEPQGTGSNQPQHF

J gene: TRBJ2-7
V gene: TRBV20-1
CDR3 protein: CSASTGKEGQYF

J gene: TRBJ2-7
V gene: TRBV28
CDR3 protein: CASRGGGQGPSREQYF

J gene: TRBJ2-7
V gene: TRBV20-1
CDR3 protein: CSSGAAGFTYEQYF

J gene: TRBJ2-1
V gene: TRBV29-1
CDR3 protein: CSVETSAYNEQFF

J gene: TRBJ1-2
V gene: TRBV3-1
CDR3 protein: CASSQDLVGGGYTF

J gene: TRBJ1-5
V gene: TRBV7-2
CDR3 protein: CARSPNPGRWNQPQHF

J gene: TRBJ2-7
V gene: TRBV7-2
CDR3 protein: CASSSGTSGSYYEQHF

J gene: TRBJ2-1
V gene: TRBV5-1
CDR3 protein: CASSLAGHTEQFF

J gene: TRBJ2-7
V gene: TRBV28
CDR3 protein: CASSFQGRTYEQYF